Each of the 22 T cell receptor beta chains below was sequenced from the same sample in a study of OX40 agonist ivuxolimab in advanced cancers. TCRdb's copy holds only in-frame clones and misses some; the assay was immunoSEQ multiplex PCR. The table shows about 120,000 clones, with 80% to 90% occurring only once. This sample comprised CD4+ or CD8+ T cells sorted from blood, obtained in a trial of the OX40 agonist ivuxolimab. These receptors were collected from an adult with an advanced solid tumor such as melanoma, head and neck, liver or kidney cancer.

The chain combines TRBV27 with TRBJ2-3, with D unclear. V was cut by 4 bases and J by 3 bases, with 11 bases left in between. Germline CDR1 is MNHEY and CDR2 is SMNVEV (reference sequence). This CDR3 comprises 14 residues. This CDR3 is CASSSLVGTDTQYF. As DNA, the CDR3 is TGTGCCAGCAGTTCCTTAGTGGGGACAGATACGCAGTATTTT.

The chain is built from TRBV19 and TRBJ2-5, with D maybe TRBD2 (5 bases). TRBJ2-7 explains the end of the DNA better; the J call may be wrong. Germline assignment: CDR1 LNHDA and CDR2 SQIVND (reference sequence). CDR3 length: 14 residues. CDR3 residues: CASSMDEGFYEQYF. CDR3 bases: TGTGCCAGTAGTATGGATGAGGGTTTCTACGAGCAGTACTTC.

This chain joins TRBV19 and TRBJ2-6; 9 nucleotides align to TRBD1. Germline loops: CDR1 LNHDA, CDR2 SQIVND (reference sequence). This CDR3 spans 16 amino acids. V trimming: 9 bases; J trimming: 0 bases; junction bases outside the gene matches: 6. The CDR3 region has the DNA TGTGCCAGCTCGGACAGGGGTAGCTCTGGGGCCAACGTCCTGACTTTC. It codes for CASSDRGSSGANVLTF.

The J gene is TRBJ2-2, the V gene TRBV19; D may match TRBD1 or TRBD2 (5 bases each). The CDR3 contains 15 residues. Trimming shortened V by 11 bases and J by 4 bases, and 20 bases separated the two germline ends. Germline CDR1 and CDR2: LNHDA and SQIVND (reference sequence). The CDR3 spells CAVKETARGTGELFF. CDR3 nucleotide sequence: TGTGCCGTCAAGGAGACAGCTCGGGGCACCGGGGAGCTGTTTTTT.

This clone came up once. The J gene is TRBJ1-4, the V gene TRBV28, with a tentative D call TRBD1 (6 bases). CDR1 MDHEN and CDR2 SYDVKM come from the germline V gene. V dropped 6 bases and J dropped 11 bases, with 13 bases sitting between them. There are 12 residues in the CDR3. The CDR3 is CASSPGHHKLFF. In nucleotides, the CDR3 is TGTGCCAGCAGCCCGGGACACCACAAACTGTTTTTT.

The chain recombines TRBV30 with TRBJ1-1; D not resolved. V lost 0 bases, J lost 12 bases, and 14 bases lay in between. The CDR3 runs 12 residues. The germline CDR1 and CDR2 sequences are GTSNPN and SVGIG (reference sequence). CDR3 amino acids: CAWSVPGRVPFF. The CDR3 bases are TGTGCCTGGAGTGTACCAGGCCGAGTGCCTTTCTTT.

Here the CDR3 reads CASSPQRLAGTDNEQFF. The CDR3 region has the DNA TGCGCCAGCAGCCCCCAGCGTTTAGCGGGAACAGACAATGAGCAGTTCTTC. This sequence joins TRBV4-3 and TRBJ2-1; TRBD2 matches 8 bases. Germline lookup yields CDR1 LGHNA and CDR2 YSLEER. CDR3 length: 17 residues. After removal of 4 bases from V and 5 bases from J, the junction contained 13 bases not matched to a gene.

The chain combines TRBV2 with TRBJ1-1; 7 bases map to TRBD1. J was trimmed by 1 base and V by 6 bases; bases with no gene match: 5. CDR1 is SNHLY and CDR2 is FYNNEI in the germline V gene. The CDR3 is made up of 14 amino acids. The chain's CDR3 is CASRPRGPNTEAFF. The CDR3 nucleotides are TGTGCCAGCAGGCCAAGGGGGCCGAACACTGAAGCTTTCTTT. Combining the CDR3 with reference TRBV2 and TRBJ1-1 gives the whole variable domain EPEVTQTPSHQVTQMGQEVILRCVPISNHLYFYWYRQILGQKVEFLVSFYNNEISEKSEIFDDQFSVERPDGSNFTLKIRSTKLEDSAMYFCASRPRGPNTEAFFGQGTRLTVV.

This chain connects TRBV4-3 to TRBJ2-1; D is ambiguous. This CDR3 contains 13 residues. Per germline, CDR1 LGHNA and CDR2 YSLEER. V was clipped by 0 bases and J by 5 bases, with 5 bases between them. CDR3: CASSQDPHNEQFF. Here the CDR3 DNA reads TGCGCCAGCAGCCAAGATCCCCACAATGAGCAGTTCTTC.

Of note for this clone: A read error may account for a junction end that differs from germline. The J gene is TRBJ2-1, the V gene TRBV7-7; D gene unclear. This CDR3 comprises 15 residues. From germline, CDR1 is SSHAT and CDR2 FNYEAQ (reference sequence). The CDR3 DNA follows: TGTGCTAGCAGCTTAGGTACAGCAACACTAAATGAGCAGTTCTTC. Residues: CASSLGTATLNEQFF.

The chain links TRBV7-9 to TRBJ2-1; the match to TRBD2 covers 15 bases. From germline, CDR1 is SEHNR and CDR2 FQNEAQ (reference sequence). The CDR3 covers 19 residues. J lost 0 bases, V lost 3 bases, and 6 bases had no gene match. Written as DNA, the CDR3 is TGTGCCAGCAGCTTCCAGGGACTAGCGGGGGGAAACTCCTACAATGAGCAGTTCTTC. Residues: CASSFQGLAGGNSYNEQFF.

This CDR3 is CAISLDSASTDTQYF. In DNA, the CDR3 is TGTGCCATCTCCCTCGACAGCGCTAGCACAGATACGCAGTATTTT. The chain has TRBV10-3 and TRBJ2-3, with D possibly TRBD1 on 5 matching bases. Germline V gives CDR1 ENHRY, CDR2 SYGVKD. Trimming cost V 8 bases and J 0 bases, with 15 bases left between them. CDR3 length equals 15 residues.

This chain links TRBV5-6 with TRBJ2-5; maybe TRBD2 (6 bases). In germline, CDR1 is SGHDT, CDR2 YYEEEE. CDR3 length equals 13 residues. Trimming left V 7 bases short and J 2 bases short, with 12 bases between. The CDR3 nucleotides read TGTGCCAGCTACCGGGACTTACAAGAGACCCAGTACTTC. Its translation: CASYRDLQETQYF.

The chain carries TRBV9 and TRBJ2-2; D may match TRBD1 or TRBD2 (6 bases each). The CDR3 has 16 residues. Trimming took off 0 bases at V and 0 bases at J, with 9 bases between the two ends. Germline V gene lookup returns CDR1 SGDLS and CDR2 YYNGEE. The CDR3 spells CASSVGGATNTGELFF. In DNA, the CDR3 is TGTGCCAGCAGCGTAGGGGGGGCCACGAACACCGGGGAGCTGTTTTTT.

The CDR3 loop reads CASSLQAMNTEAFF. The CDR3 coding sequence is TGTGCCAGCAGCTTACAGGCTATGAACACTGAAGCTTTCTTT. The chain carries TRBV7-9 and TRBJ1-1; D uncertain. V was trimmed by 2 bases and J by 0 bases, leaving 7 bases between them. The CDR3 runs to 14 residues. Germline CDR1 is SEHNR and CDR2 is FQNEAQ (reference sequence).

This clone was counted once. The chain uses TRBV7-2 and TRBJ2-7; possibly TRBD2 for D (7 bases). The CDR3 totals 15 residues. V lost 5 bases and J lost 5, with 19 bases in between. Per the germline V gene, CDR1 is SGHTA and CDR2 is FQGNSA. The CDR3 loop reads CASSPQGGGLDEQYF. The CDR3 DNA reads as TGTGCCAGCAGCCCCCAAGGGGGGGGCCTCGACGAGCAGTACTTC.

V is TRBV14 and J is TRBJ2-1; D not resolved. Germline V lookup: CDR1 SGHDN, CDR2 FVKESK. Trimming left V 0 bases short and J 0 bases short, with 15 bases between. The CDR3 is 18 residues long. CDR3 in amino acids: CASSQDGPDGNSYNEQFF. CDR3 bases: TGTGCCAGCAGCCAAGACGGACCGGACGGCAACTCCTACAATGAGCAGTTCTTC.

This clone was seen once. CDR3 region: CASSWRRTSTDTQYF. The DNA of the CDR3 is TGTGCCAGCAGCTGGCGACGGACGAGCACAGATACGCAGTATTTT. This chain connects TRBV11-2 to TRBJ2-3, with D hard to call. CDR1 is SGHAT, CDR2 FQNNGV, per germline. This CDR3 has 15 amino acids. V lost 4 bases and J lost 0, with 11 bases in between.

The chain uses TRBV6-5 and TRBJ1-1; 8 bases match TRBD1. Germline trimming cut 5 bases from V and 10 bases from J; bases unmatched to any gene: 3. The germline CDR1 and CDR2 sequences are MNHEY and SVGAGI. CDR3 size: 11 residues. This CDR3 is CASSVQGGAFF. CDR3 nucleotides: TGTGCCAGCAGTGTACAGGGGGGAGCTTTCTTT.

The V gene is TRBV6-1, the J gene TRBJ2-3; D not certain. The CDR3 consists of 15 residues. With 0 bases removed from V and 0 bases from J, the gap between germline ends came to 7 bases. Germline V gene sequence: CDR1 MNHNS, CDR2 SASEGT. CDR3 in DNA: TGTGCCAGCAGTGAAGCGGGGTTTAGCACAGATACGCAGTATTTT. This sequence encodes CASSEAGFSTDTQYF.

The gene calls are TRBV11-2 and TRBJ2-1, with D unclear. Germline lookup yields CDR1 SGHAT and CDR2 FQNNGV. Trimming shortened V by 4 bases and J by 8 bases, and 9 bases separated the two germline ends. The CDR3 runs 12 residues. CDR3 protein: CASSSRVDEQFF. The CDR3 nucleotides are TGTGCCAGCAGCTCTAGGGTGGATGAGCAGTTCTTC.

Only one count was recorded for this clone. The chain carries TRBV6-6 and TRBJ2-7; perhaps TRBD2 as D (5 bases). The germline gives CDR1 MNHNY, CDR2 SVGAGI (reference sequence). The CDR3 spans 13 residues. V lost 2 bases to trimming and J lost 7 bases, with 12 bases between them. The CDR3 loop is CASSYADSVEQYF. CDR3 coding DNA: TGTGCCAGCAGTTACGCGGACTCCGTAGAGCAGTACTTC.